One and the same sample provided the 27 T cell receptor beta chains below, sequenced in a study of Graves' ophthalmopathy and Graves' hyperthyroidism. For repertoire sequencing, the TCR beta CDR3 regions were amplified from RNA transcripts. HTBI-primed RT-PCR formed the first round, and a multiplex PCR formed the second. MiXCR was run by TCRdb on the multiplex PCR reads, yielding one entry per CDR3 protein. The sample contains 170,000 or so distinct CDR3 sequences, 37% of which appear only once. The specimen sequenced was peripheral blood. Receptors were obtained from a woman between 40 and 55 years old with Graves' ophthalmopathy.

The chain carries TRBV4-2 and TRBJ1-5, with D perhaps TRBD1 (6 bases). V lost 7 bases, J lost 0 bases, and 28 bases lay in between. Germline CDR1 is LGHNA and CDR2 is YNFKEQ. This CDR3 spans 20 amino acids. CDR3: CASTPVRASRRGYSNQPQHF. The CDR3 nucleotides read TGTGCCAGCACCCCAGTTCGGGCGTCAAGAAGGGGGTATAGCAATCAGCCCCAGCATTTT.

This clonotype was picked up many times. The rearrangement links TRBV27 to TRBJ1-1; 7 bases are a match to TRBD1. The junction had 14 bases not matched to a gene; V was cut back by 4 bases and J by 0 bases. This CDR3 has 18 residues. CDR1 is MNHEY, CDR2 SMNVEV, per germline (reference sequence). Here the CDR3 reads CASSSYPLGTALNTEAFF. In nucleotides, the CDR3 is TGTGCCAGCAGTTCCTATCCCCTCGGGACAGCTTTGAACACTGAAGCTTTCTTT.

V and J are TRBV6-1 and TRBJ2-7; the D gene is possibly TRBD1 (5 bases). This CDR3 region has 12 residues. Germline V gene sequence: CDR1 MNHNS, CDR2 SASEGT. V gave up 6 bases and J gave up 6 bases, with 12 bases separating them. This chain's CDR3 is CASRQQVAEQYF. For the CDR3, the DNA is TGTGCCAGCAGACAACAGGTGGCCGAGCAGTACTTC.

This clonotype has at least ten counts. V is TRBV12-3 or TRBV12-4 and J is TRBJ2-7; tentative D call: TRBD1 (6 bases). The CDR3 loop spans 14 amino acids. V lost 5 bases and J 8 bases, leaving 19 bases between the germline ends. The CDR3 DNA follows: TGTGCCAGCAGTCCCCACAGGGATGCGTTTCAGCAGTACTTC. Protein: CASSPHRDAFQQYF.

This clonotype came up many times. The chain's CDR3 is CASSLDGTRGDEQYF. The CDR3 DNA sequence: TGTGCCAGCAGCTTAGACGGGACTAGAGGGGACGAGCAGTACTTC. J is TRBJ2-7 and V is TRBV7-9; 8 positions agree with TRBD2. This CDR3 is built from 15 residues. Germline CDR1 is SEHNR and CDR2 is FQNEAQ (reference sequence). V lost 1 base, J lost 5 bases, and 7 bases stayed unmatched.

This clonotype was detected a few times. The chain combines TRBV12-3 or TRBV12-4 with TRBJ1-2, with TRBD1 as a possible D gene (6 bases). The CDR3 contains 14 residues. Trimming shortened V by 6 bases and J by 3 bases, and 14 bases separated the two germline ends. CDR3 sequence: CASRQGGDYYGYTF. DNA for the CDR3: TGTGCCAGCAGACAGGGAGGGGACTACTATGGCTACACCTTC.

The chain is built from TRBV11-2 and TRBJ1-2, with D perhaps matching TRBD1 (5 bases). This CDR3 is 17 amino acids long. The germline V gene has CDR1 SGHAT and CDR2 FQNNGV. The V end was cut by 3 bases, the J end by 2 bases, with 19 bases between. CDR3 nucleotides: TGTGCCAGCAGCTTTGGACCGGTTGCAGGGCCCAACTATGGCTACACCTTC. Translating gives CASSFGPVAGPNYGYTF.

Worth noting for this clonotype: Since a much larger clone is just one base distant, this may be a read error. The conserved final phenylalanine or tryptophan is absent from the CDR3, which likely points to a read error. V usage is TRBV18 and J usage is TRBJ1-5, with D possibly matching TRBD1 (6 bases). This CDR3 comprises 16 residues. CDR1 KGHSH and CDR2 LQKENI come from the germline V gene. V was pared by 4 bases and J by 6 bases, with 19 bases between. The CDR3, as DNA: TGTGCCAGCTCACGCGGCGGGGGCGCAGTTGCTCAGCCCCAGCATCTT. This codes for CASSRGGGAVAQPQHL.

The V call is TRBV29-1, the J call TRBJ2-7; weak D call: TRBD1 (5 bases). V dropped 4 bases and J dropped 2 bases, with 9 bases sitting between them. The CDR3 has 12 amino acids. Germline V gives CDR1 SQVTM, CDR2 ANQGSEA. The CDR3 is CSVGQGTYEQYF. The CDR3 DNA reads TGCAGCGTTGGGCAGGGAACCTACGAGCAGTACTTC.

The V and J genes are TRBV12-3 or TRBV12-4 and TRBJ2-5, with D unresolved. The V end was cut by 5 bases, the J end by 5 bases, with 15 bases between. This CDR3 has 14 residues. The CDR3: CASSLGRSQETQYF. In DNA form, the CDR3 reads TGTGCCAGCAGTCTAGGACGGAGCCAGGAGACCCAGTACTTC.

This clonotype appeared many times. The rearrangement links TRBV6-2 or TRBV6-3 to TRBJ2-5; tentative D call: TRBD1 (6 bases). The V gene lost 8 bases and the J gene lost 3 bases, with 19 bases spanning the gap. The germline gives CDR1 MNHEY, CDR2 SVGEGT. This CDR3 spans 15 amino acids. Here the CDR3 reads CASEGERDAEETQYF. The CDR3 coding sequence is TGTGCCAGCGAGGGGGAGAGAGATGCCGAAGAGACCCAGTACTTC.

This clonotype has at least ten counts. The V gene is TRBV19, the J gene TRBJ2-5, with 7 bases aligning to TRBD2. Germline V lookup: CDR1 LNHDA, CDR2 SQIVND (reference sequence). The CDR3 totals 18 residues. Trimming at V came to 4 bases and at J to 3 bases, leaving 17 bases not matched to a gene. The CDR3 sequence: CASSNPGRRAGSKETQYF. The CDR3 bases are TGTGCCAGTAGTAACCCTGGCAGGCGAGCGGGGTCAAAAGAGACCCAGTACTTC.

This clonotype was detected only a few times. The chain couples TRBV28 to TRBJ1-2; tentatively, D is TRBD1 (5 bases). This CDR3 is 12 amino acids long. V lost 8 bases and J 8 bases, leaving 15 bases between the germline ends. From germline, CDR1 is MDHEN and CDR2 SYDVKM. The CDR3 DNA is TGTGCCAGCCGGGGACTTCCGGACGGCTACACCTTC. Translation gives CASRGLPDGYTF.

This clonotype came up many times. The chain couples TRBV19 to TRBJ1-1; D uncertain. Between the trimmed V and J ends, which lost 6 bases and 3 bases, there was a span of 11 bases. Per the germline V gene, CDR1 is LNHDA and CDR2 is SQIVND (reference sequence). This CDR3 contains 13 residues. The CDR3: CASSPGVHTEAFF. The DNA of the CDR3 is TGTGCCAGTAGCCCAGGAGTCCACACTGAAGCTTTCTTT.

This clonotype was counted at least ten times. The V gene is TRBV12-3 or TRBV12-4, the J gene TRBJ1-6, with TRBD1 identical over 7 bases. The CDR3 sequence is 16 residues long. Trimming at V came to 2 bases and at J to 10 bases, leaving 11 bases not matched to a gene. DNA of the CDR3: TGTGCCAGCAGTTTATTACCCCCAGGGGGGATCTCACCCCTCCACTTT. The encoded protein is CASSLLPPGGISPLHF.

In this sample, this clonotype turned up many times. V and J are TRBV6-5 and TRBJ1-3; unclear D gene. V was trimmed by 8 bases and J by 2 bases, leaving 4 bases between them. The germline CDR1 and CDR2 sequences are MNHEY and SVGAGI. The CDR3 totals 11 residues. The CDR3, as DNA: TGTGCCAGCGGAACTGGAAACACCATATATTTT. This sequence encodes CASGTGNTIYF.

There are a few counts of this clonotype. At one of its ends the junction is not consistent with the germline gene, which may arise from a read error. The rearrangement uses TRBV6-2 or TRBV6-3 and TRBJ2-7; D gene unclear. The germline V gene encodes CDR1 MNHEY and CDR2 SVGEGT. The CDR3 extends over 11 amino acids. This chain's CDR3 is CASGFRDTIIF. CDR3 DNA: TGTGCCAGCGGATTTAGGGATACTATAATTTTC.

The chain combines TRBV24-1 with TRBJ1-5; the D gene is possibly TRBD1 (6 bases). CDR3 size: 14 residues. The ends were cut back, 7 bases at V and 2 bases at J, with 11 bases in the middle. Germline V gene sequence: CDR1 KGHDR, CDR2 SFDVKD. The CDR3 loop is CATSRNRGNQPQHF. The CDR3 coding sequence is TGTGCCACCAGCAGGAACAGGGGCAATCAGCCCCAGCATTTT.

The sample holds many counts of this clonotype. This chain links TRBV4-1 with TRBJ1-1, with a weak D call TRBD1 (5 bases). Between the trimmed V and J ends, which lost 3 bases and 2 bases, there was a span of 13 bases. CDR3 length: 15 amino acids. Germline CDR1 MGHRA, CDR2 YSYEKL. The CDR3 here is CASSHDPGPNTEAFF. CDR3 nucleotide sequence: TGCGCCAGCAGCCACGACCCGGGACCCAACACTGAAGCTTTCTTT.

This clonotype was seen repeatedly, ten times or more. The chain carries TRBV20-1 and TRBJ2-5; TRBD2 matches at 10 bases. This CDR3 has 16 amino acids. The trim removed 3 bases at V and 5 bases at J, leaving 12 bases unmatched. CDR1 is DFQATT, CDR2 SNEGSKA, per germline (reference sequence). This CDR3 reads CSARHPSGRAGETQYF. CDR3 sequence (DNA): TGCAGTGCTAGGCATCCCAGCGGGAGGGCCGGGGAGACCCAGTACTTC.

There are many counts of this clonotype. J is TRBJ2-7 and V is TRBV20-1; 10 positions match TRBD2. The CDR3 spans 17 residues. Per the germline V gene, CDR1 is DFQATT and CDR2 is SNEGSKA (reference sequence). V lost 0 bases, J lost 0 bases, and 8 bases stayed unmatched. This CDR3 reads CSARDSRLAGSSYEQYF. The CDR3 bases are TGCAGTGCTAGAGATTCGCGACTAGCGGGTTCCTCCTACGAGCAGTACTTC.

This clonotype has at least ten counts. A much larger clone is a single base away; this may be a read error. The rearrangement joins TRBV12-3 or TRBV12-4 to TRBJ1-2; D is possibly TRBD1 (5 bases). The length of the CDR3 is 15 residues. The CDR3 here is CANSYGRGAIDGYTF. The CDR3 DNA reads TGTGCCAACAGTTATGGGCGAGGGGCAATCGATGGCTACACCTTC.

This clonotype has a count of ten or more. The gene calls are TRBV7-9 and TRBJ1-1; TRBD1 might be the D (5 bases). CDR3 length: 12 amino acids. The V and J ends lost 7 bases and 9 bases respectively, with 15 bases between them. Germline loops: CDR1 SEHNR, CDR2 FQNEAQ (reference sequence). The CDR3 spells CASTFRGIKAFF. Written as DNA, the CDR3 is TGTGCCAGCACCTTTAGGGGCATCAAAGCTTTCTTT.

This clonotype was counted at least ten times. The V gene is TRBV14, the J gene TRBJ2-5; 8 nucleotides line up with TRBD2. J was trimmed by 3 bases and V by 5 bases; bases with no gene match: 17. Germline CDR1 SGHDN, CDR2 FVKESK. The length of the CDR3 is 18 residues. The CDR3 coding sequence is TGTGCCAGCAGCACCGGGACTAGACGACTTACTTATAAAGAGACCCAGTACTTC. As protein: CASSTGTRRLTYKETQYF.

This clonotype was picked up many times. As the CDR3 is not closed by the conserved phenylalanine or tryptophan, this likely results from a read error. CDR3 nucleotides: TGTGCCATCAGGGACATCGGGAGGAATTCACCCCTCCACTCT. It specifies CAIRDIGRNSPLHS. The chain links TRBV10-3 to TRBJ1-6, with D tentatively TRBD1 (5 bases). The germline V gene encodes CDR1 ENHRY and CDR2 SYGVKD. The CDR3 has 14 amino acids. V lost 6 bases, J lost 7 bases, and 13 bases lay in between.

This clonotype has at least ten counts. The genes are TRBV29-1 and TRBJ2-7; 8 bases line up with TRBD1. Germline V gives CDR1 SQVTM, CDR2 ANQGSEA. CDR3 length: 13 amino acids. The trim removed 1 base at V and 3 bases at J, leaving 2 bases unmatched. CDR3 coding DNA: TGCAGCGTTGAAGGGACAGGGATCTACGAGCAGTACTTC. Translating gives CSVEGTGIYEQYF.

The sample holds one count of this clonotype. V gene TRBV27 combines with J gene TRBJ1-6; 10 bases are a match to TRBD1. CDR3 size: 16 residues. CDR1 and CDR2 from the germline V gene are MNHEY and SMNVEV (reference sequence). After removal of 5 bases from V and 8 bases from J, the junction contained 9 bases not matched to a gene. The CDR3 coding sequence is TGTGCCAGCAGTCCAACGTGGGGACAGGGGTATTCACCCCTCCACTTT. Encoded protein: CASSPTWGQGYSPLHF.